A selection of T cell receptor beta chains follows, all from one sample in a study of blood T cell repertoires in COVID-19. Some clones are missing from TCRdb's copy, which holds only in-frame ones; the method was immunoSEQ multiplex PCR. Among 100,000 to 150,000 clones listed, approximately 85% were seen once. Sample: peripheral blood. Receptor source: a woman of 80 years or more with COVID-19, enrolled during active disease. The CDR3 runs from the conserved cysteine through the conserved F or W. The D gene is left open where the match is weak. Clone size is shown for a subset of rows, as once, few, many or a class of expanded clone.

clone size,V gene,J gene,CDR3 length,D gene,CDR3 DNA,CDR3 protein
few,TRBV5-8,TRBJ2-7,18,TRBD1,TGTGCCAGCAGCTTTCGTCGGACAGGGGTTTCAAGCTCCTACGAGCAGTACTTC,CASSFRRTGVSSSYEQYF
NA,TRBV19,TRBJ2-3,14,NA,TGTGCCAGTAGTATAGACCAGGGAACAGATACGCAGTATTTT,CASSIDQGTDTQYF
NA,TRBV6-2/TRBV6-3,TRBJ2-7,17,TRBD1,TGTGCCAGCAGTTACAGACTCCCGGGACAGGGGGCGTACGAGCAGTACTTC,CASSYRLPGQGAYEQYF
NA,TRBV7-2,TRBJ2-1,14,TRBD1,TGTGCCAGCAGCACGCGACAGGGAGTAGATGAGCAGTTCTTC,CASSTRQGVDEQFF
NA,TRBV11-3,TRBJ2-3,15,NA,TGTGCCAGCAGCTTGGGGCTGGACCGCACAGATACGCAGTATTTT,CASSLGLDRTDTQYF
NA,TRBV18,TRBJ1-5,14,NA,TGTGCCAGCTCACCATCAGGGTTTGGGCAGCCCCAGCATTTT,CASSPSGFGQPQHF
NA,TRBV5-3,TRBJ2-3,20,TRBD2,TGTGCCAGAAGCAGGAATGGACTAGCGGGAGTCCCTCATTTCACAGATACGCAGTATTTT,CARSRNGLAGVPHFTDTQYF
NA,TRBV4-1,TRBJ2-1,18,NA,TGCGCCAGCAGCCAAGAACCCTCGGGACTCGCCTCCTACAATGAGCAGTTCTTC,CASSQEPSGLASYNEQFF
NA,TRBV7-9,TRBJ2-2,14,TRBD1,TGTGCCAGCCAAAGACAGGGGTTATCCGGGGAGCTGTTTTTT,CASQRQGLSGELFF
NA,TRBV2,TRBJ2-2,14,NA,TGTGCCAGCTCCTGGACTACGAACACCGGGGAGCTGTTTTTT,CASSWTTNTGELFF
NA,TRBV5-6,TRBJ2-5,14,TRBD1,TGTGCCAGCAGTCGGGACAGGGCCCAAGAGACCCAGTACTTC,CASSRDRAQETQYF
once,TRBV11-2,TRBJ1-2,14,TRBD1,TGTGCCAGCAGCCCAGGACAGGGAATACTAGGCTACACCTTC,CASSPGQGILGYTF
NA,TRBV3-1/TRBV3-2,TRBJ2-5,14,NA,TGTGCCAGCAGCCAAGCGGGGTCGAAGGAGACCCAGTACTTC,CASSQAGSKETQYF
NA,TRBV11-2,TRBJ2-2,15,NA,TGTGCCAGCAGCTTAGGACAAGCGAACACCGGGGAGCTGTTTTTT,CASSLGQANTGELFF
NA,TRBV6-5,TRBJ1-4,15,TRBD1,TGTGCCAGCAAAGTAACAGGGGGCGAGGGTGAAAAACTGTTTTTT,CASKVTGGEGEKLFF
NA,TRBV7-3,TRBJ2-2,17,TRBD1,TGTGCCAGCAGTTACCAGACAGGGGGCTTAAACACCGGGGAGCTGTTTTTT,CASSYQTGGLNTGELFF
NA,TRBV5-1,TRBJ1-5,15,TRBD1,TGCGCCAGCAGCTTGGGGGGGACAGGGGGTCAGCCCCAGCATTTT,CASSLGGTGGQPQHF
NA,TRBV19,TRBJ2-1,15,TRBD2,TGTGCCAGTAGTGGCGGACTAGCGGGAGCGGATGAGCAGTTCTTC,CASSGGLAGADEQFF
NA,TRBV6-2/TRBV6-3,TRBJ1-1,11,NA,TGTGCCAGCAGTTATTTCGCTGAAGCTTTCTTT,CASSYFAEAFF
NA,TRBV5-1,TRBJ2-1,15,TRBD2,TGCGCCAGCAGCCTTAGCGGGAGTTCCTACAATGAGCAGTTCTTC,CASSLSGSSYNEQFF
NA,TRBV3-1/TRBV3-2,TRBJ1-1,15,NA,TGTGCCAGCAGCCAAGACCCAGACAGGCCCTGGGGGGCTTTCTTT,CASSQDPDRPWGAFF
NA,TRBV19,TRBJ2-3,15,NA,TGTGTTACCAAAGGGACTCACACTACTACAGATACGCAGTATTTT,CVTKGTHTTTDTQYF
few,TRBV27,TRBJ2-7,14,TRBD2,TGTGCCAGCAGTTTACTAGCGGGGAGCTACGAGCAGTACTTC,CASSLLAGSYEQYF
few,TRBV4-1,TRBJ1-5,13,NA,TGCGCCAGCAGCCAAGCTGACACTCAGCCCCAGCATTTT,CASSQADTQPQHF
NA,TRBV29-1,TRBJ1-3,15,NA,TGCAGCGTTGTCTTTCACAGGGTTGGAGGAAACACCATATATTTT,CSVVFHRVGGNTIYF
few,TRBV6-2/TRBV6-3,TRBJ1-2,15,TRBD1,TGTGCCAGCAGTTCGGGACAGGCTCGGGTTGATGGCTACACCTTC,CASSSGQARVDGYTF
NA,TRBV1,TRBJ2-5,14,NA,TGCACCAGCAGCCTGGCGGGAGTTTTGGAGACCCAGTACTTC,CTSSLAGVLETQYF
NA,TRBV7-2,TRBJ2-7,13,TRBD1,TGTGCCAGCAGCTACTCGGGACAGGCCGAGCAGTACTTC,CASSYSGQAEQYF
NA,TRBV7-2,TRBJ1-2,11,NA,TGTGCCAGCAGCCTATTCGATGGCTACACCTTC,CASSLFDGYTF
NA,TRBV28,TRBJ2-7,14,TRBD2,TGTGCCAGCAGCCTGACTAGCTTATCCTACGAGCAGTACTTC,CASSLTSLSYEQYF
NA,TRBV5-6,TRBJ2-7,15,NA,TGTGCCAGCAGCGCCCCAGGGGCCACGACCTACGAGCAGTACTTC,CASSAPGATTYEQYF
NA,TRBV10-3,TRBJ1-5,12,NA,TGTGCCATCAGTGACTACAATCAGCCCCAGCATTTT,CAISDYNQPQHF
NA,TRBV2,TRBJ1-1,13,NA,TGTGCCAGCACCGTTTTTCCGAACACTGAAGCTTTCTTT,CASTVFPNTEAFF
NA,TRBV5-4,TRBJ2-5,17,NA,TGTGCCAGCAGCCTGGGCGCCCCAGCGGGTAACCAAGAGACCCAGTACTTC,CASSLGAPAGNQETQYF
few,TRBV7-3,TRBJ2-7,15,NA,TGTGCCAGCAGCTTATCTGGGGGGTCGTACTACGAGCAGTACTTC,CASSLSGGSYYEQYF